The clone carrying this T cell receptor (beta chain) was observed a few times. The antigen remains undetermined. This record comes from a study of post-analysis software for immune sequencing data. Study-level information: The disease courses spanned relapsing-remitting, secondary progressive and progressive-relapsing forms of multiple sclerosis.

Study results and caveats: Diversity measured as normalized Chao1 was significantly lower in multiple sclerosis patients than in controls. When the samples were clustered directly with F measure, those that had been prepared in the same batch showed strong co-clustering.

cDNA libraries for TCR beta contained unique molecular identifiers. Yield was roughly 0.5 million cDNA molecules from around 1 to 9.1 million T cells. TCRdb re-called the PCR reads with MiXCR, one entry per CDR3 protein. The repertoire includes hundreds of thousands of distinct CDR3 sequences, 44% of them detected once, and roughly 1.7% sits in the top ten. This TCR came from a girl aged 5 to 17 with multiple sclerosis. The material sequenced was blood.

The CDR3 DNA is TGCGCCAGCAGCCCAACGCGACTAGCCAAAAACATTCAGTACTTC. It encodes CASSPTRLAKNIQYF. V usage is TRBV4-1 and J usage is TRBJ2-4; D gene unclear. There are 15 residues in the CDR3. Trimming left V 4 bases short and J 0 bases short, with 10 bases between. In germline, CDR1 is MGHRA, CDR2 YSYEKL.